A single T cell receptor beta chain is shown here with its context. This entry is derived from a study of blood T cell repertoires in COVID-19. Study details: Acute and convalescent COVID-19 samples came from the United States, Italy and Spain. From T cells, B-cell-depleted T cells, or PBMCs came the material, which was cDNA or gDNA.

Participant reports of clinical history set cohort assignment. The CDR3 runs to 14 residues. The germline V gene encodes CDR1 KGHSH and CDR2 LQKENI. Trimming took 4 bases from V and 4 from J, leaving 13 bases between them. The authors' processing: It was from reference gene primer amplification that nucleated cell counts were estimated. The table came from immunoSEQ multiplex PCR; TCRdb's copy has only in-frame clones and leaves some out. V and J calls and clone size are as listed in that table; D and trimming were resolved from the DNA. Among 150,000 to 200,000 clones listed, around 80% were seen once.

The receptor comes from a woman aged 45 to 65 with acute COVID-19. The source material was PBMCs or T cells enriched from blood (not recorded which). The chain uses TRBV18 and TRBJ1-2, with D maybe TRBD1 (6 bases). The CDR3: CASSRQVDIYGYTF. CDR3 coding DNA: TGTGCCAGCTCACGACAGGTAGACATCTATGGCTACACCTTC.